What follows is one T cell receptor (beta chain) and its context. This record belongs to a study of blood T cell repertoires in COVID-19. As for the study in general: Italy, Spain and the United States were the sources of the convalescent and acute COVID-19 samples. Sample material is recorded as cDNA or gDNA derived from T cells, B-cell-depleted T cells, or PBMCs.

In the original workflow: Reference gene primer amplification yielded estimated nucleated cell counts. Assay used: immunoSEQ multiplex PCR; TCRdb lists only in-frame clones, some missing. Clonal size and the V and J genes are those of that table, whereas D and trimming came from the DNA. The sample carries 25,000 to 35,000 clones, more than 75% recorded once. Trimming took 2 bases from V and 2 from J, leaving 9 bases between them. CDR1 GTSNPN and CDR2 SVGIG come from the germline V gene (reference sequence). CDR3 length equals 13 residues. The receptor was derived from a human donor in a cohort sampled during active COVID-19. The donor label of this sample is uncertain. Material for sequencing was peripheral blood. The chain couples TRBV30 to TRBJ1-1; the D is unclear. The CDR3 bases are TGTGCCTGGAGTCCTCGACAAAACACTGAAGCTTTCTTT. It encodes CAWSPRQNTEAFF.